The present entry profiles one T cell receptor (beta chain) with its context. The antigen it binds to is not known. No per-base quality is available; no much larger clone lies one base away. V loses 7 bases of germline sequence and J loses 0 bases, and the interval between the two ends is 17 bases. From the germline V gene, CDR1 is SGHRS and CDR2 is YFSETQ. The CDR3 starts with the cysteine, ends with the phenylalanine, and has 16 residues. Only the CDR3 DNA is retained, 48 bases long and in frame from the first base. These data are taken from a study of beta chain features in type 1 diabetes (dated by TCRdb to 2016 to 2019). Notes on the research overall: Mean age, gender distribution, total cell number and subset yield were not different between patients and healthy donors. Naive and central memory subsets were obtained from all 30 or so donors, but regulatory and stem cell-like memory subsets were isolated from only 8 patients and roughly eight healthy donors. A total of 85 million to 140 million sorted cells were examined across all samples, and a strong correlation was observed between cell number per subset and RNA yield. In the study, recently diagnosed type 1 diabetes patients and matched healthy donors were compared on the TCRB repertoires of their sorted circulating CD4+ T cell subsets.

The entire isolated RNA was reverse transcribed using the High Capacity cDNA Reverse Transcription Kit, and thus expressed TCRB transcripts were sequenced. Deep immunoSEQ sequencing was applied to naive, central memory and regulatory T cell samples, giving an average of roughly 3.3 million total reads per sample. Sorted cells were lysed in RLT buffer, and RNA was extracted using DNase-treated RNeasy Micro or Mini kits according to cell number. Each cell subset was processed on its own to prevent cross-contamination, while patient and healthy donor samples were processed together. The immunoSEQ multiplex PCR was used to amplify TCRB sequences from cDNA, generating 87-bp fragments that spanned the CDR3 region. Sequencing of the amplicons was done on the Illumina HiSeq platform. Per the source publication's procedure: Synthetic template baselines were used to correct PCR bias computationally, reads within Hamming distance 2 were collapsed together, and singletons that could not be merged were discarded. Reads were aligned to IMGT to assign V, D and J genes, CDR3 length, and insertions or deletions at six rearrangement sites. Within each subset, clonotype counts were normalized to the number of sorted cells before true diversity and Gini coefficients were calculated with the tcR R package. The overlap coefficient, calculated on TCRB nucleotide sequences, was used to quantify repertoire sharing. Imported from immuneACCESS, the table was reduced by TCRdb to in-frame sequences with V and J called. These copies leave out some clones; in studies compared against another copy, an unresolved V gene accounts for under half, and the cause of the remainder is not known. V and J calls and clone size are those listed in that table; D and trimming were worked out from the DNA. Recorded for this sample are under 400,000 clones; about 15% of them occurred a single time. The ten largest clones add up to more than 6.5% of the sample.

From each donor, a single peripheral blood sample of 90 to 150 mL on average was drawn into heparinised tubes. A BD FACSAria II was used to sort naive, central memory, regulatory and stem cell-like memory CD4+ T cells with a panel that included CD45RO, CCR7, CD25, CD127, CD95 and CD27. Purity was above 95% for every sorted population. PBMCs were separated immediately by Lymphoprep density gradient centrifugation and were stained directly, without being cultured. So that batch effects would be minimized, each experiment stained and sorted samples in pairs, pairing one healthy donor with one patient. General conclusions and limits of the study: Because cDNA rather than genomic DNA was sequenced, highly expressing activated cells could have been over-represented, although no difference in activation and CD3 levels was found between groups. At VDJ recombination sites, patients with type 1 diabetes made fewer insertions and deleted more nucleotides, a pattern implying thymic rearrangement abnormalities. Because small numbers of individuals were included in the HLA sub-analyses, any influence of HLA type on TCRB rearrangement was left unresolved. PCR might favor shorter templates, but patient and control samples were amplified and corrected together, so any skew would affect both groups equally. A moderate but significant shortening of TCRB CDR3 length was observed in type 1 diabetes patients in all four CD4+ subsets. Naive, central memory and regulatory TCRB repertoires appeared to be more similar among patients than among healthy donors.

Sample: central memory CD4+ T cells from blood. The chain is encoded by TRBV5-1 joined to TRBJ2-4; the D gene identity is not certain. The origin of this receptor is a man aged 25 to 45 in good health. The CDR3 reads CASRPSPPAAKNIQYF. In nucleotide form, the sequence is TGCGCCAGCCGCCCTTCCCCACCCGCAGCCAAAAACATTCAGTACTTC. The CDR3 plus the reference TRBV5-1 and TRBJ2-4 genes for the other parts give the full variable domain: KAGVTQTPRYLIKTRGQQVTLSCSPISGHRSVSWYQQTPGQGLQFLFEYFSETQRNKGNFPGRFSGRQFSNSRSEMNVSTLELGDSALYLCASRPSPPAAKNIQYFGAGTRLSVL.